The T cell receptor beta chain described here comes from a study of blood T cell repertoires in COVID-19. Background on the study: T cells, B-cell-depleted T cells, or PBMCs provided the cDNA or gDNA that served as material.

Only in-frame clones appear in the TCRdb table, and some are missing; sequencing was by immunoSEQ multiplex PCR. In the table there are about 73,000 clones, approximately 88% of which are singletons. Trimming cost V 0 bases and J 8 bases; bases outside gene matches: 7. Per germline, CDR1 MGHRA and CDR2 YSYEKL. This CDR3 is built from 16 residues. The sequenced material came from peripheral blood. The sequence came from a man older than 75 with active or convalescent COVID-19. V is TRBV4-1 and J is TRBJ2-1; TRBD2 aligns across 10 bases. The CDR3 nucleotides are TGCGCCAGCAGCCAAGAATCCAGCGGGGGGGTGGATGAGCAGTTCTTC. It codes for CASSQESSGGVDEQFF.